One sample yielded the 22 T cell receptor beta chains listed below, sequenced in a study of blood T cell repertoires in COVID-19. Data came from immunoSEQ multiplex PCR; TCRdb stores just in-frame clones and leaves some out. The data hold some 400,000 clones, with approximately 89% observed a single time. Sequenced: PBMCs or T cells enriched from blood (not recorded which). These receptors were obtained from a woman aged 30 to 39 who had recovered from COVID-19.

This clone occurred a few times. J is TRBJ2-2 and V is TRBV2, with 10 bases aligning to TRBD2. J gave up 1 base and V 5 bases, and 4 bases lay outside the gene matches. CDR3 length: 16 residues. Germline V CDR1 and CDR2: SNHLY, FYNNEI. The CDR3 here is CASSILAGLNTGELFF. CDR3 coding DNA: TGTGCCAGCAGTATACTAGCGGGGCTGAACACCGGGGAGCTGTTTTTT.

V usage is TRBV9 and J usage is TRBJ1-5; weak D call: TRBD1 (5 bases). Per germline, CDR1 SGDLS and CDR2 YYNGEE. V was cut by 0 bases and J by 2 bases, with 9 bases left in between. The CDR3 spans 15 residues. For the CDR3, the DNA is TGTGCCAGCAGCGTAGGGGGCTCGGGCAATCAGCCCCAGCATTTT. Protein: CASSVGGSGNQPQHF.

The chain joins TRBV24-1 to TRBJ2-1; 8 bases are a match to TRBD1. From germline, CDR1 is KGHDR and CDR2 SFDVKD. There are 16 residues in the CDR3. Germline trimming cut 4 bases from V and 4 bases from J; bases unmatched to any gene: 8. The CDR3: CATSDSWTGTYNEQFF. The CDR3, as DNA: TGTGCCACCAGTGACTCCTGGACAGGGACATACAATGAGCAGTTCTTC.

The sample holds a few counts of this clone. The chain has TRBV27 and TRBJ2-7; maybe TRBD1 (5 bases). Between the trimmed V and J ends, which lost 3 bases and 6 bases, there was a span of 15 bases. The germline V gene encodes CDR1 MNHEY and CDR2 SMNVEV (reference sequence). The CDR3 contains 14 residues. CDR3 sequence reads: CASSLRTKPFEQYF. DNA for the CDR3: TGTGCCAGCAGTTTGAGGACAAAGCCCTTCGAGCAGTACTTC.

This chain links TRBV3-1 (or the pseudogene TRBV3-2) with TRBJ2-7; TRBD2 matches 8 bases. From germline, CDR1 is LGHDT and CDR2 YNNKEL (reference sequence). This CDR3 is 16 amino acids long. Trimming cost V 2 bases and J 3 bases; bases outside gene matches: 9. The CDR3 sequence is CASSQSISGSLYEQYF. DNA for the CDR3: TGTGCCAGCAGCCAATCGATAAGCGGGAGTCTCTACGAGCAGTACTTC.

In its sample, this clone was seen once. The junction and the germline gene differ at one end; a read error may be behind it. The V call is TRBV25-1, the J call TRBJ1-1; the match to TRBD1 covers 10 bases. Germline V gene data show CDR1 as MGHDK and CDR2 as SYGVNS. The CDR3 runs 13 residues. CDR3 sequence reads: CASRGQGNAEAFF. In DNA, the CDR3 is TGTGCCAGCAGGGGACAGGGGAACGCTGAAGCTTTCTTT.

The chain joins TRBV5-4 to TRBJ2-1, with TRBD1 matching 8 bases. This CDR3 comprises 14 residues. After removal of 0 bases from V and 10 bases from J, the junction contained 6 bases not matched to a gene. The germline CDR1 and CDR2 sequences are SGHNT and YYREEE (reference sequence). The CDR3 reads CASSLGTGLEEQFF. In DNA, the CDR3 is TGTGCCAGCAGCTTGGGGACAGGGTTGGAGGAGCAGTTCTTC.

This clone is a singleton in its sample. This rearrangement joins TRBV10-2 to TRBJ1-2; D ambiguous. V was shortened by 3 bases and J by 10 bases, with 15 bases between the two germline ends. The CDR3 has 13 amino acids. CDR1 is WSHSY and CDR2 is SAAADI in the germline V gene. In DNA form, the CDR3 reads TGCGCCAGCAGTGAAGCGGTTTCGCGTGACTACACCTTC. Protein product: CASSEAVSRDYTF.

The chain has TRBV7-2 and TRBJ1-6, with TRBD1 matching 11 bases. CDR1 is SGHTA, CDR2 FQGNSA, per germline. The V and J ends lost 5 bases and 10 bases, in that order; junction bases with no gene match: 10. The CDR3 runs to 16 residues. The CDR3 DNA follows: TGTGCCAGCAGCACCCGGACAGGGGGCGAGAGGTCACCCCTCCACTTT. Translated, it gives CASSTRTGGERSPLHF.

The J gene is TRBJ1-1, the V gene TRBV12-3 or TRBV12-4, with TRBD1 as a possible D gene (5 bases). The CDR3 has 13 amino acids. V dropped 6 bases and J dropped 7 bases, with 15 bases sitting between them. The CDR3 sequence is CASSTGYRVEAFF. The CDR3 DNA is TGTGCCAGCAGCACAGGTTATCGCGTTGAAGCTTTCTTT.

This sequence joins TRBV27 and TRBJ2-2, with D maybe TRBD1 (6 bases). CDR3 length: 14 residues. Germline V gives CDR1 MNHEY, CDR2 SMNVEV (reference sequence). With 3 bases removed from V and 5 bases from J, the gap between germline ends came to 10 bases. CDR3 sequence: CASSFSTGTGELFF. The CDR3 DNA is TGTGCCAGCAGTTTTAGCACAGGGACCGGGGAGCTGTTTTTT.

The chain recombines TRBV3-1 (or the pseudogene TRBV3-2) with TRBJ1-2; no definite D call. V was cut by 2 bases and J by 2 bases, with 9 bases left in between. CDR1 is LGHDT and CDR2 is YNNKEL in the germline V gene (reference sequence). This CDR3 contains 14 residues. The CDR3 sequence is CASSQYQQNYGYTF. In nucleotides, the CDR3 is TGTGCCAGCAGCCAATATCAACAGAACTATGGCTACACCTTC.

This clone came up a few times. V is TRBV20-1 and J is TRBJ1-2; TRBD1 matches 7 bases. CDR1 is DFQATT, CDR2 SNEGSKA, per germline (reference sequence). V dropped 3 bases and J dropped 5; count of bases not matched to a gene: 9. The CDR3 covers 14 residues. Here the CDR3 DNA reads TGCAGTGCTAGTAGGGGGACAGAAGATTATGGCTACACCTTC. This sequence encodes CSASRGTEDYGYTF.

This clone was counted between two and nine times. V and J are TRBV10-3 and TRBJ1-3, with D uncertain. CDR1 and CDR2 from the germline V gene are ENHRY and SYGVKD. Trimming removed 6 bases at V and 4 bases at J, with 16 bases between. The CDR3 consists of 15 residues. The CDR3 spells CAIRDDAGSGNTIYF. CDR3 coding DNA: TGTGCCATCAGGGACGACGCGGGATCCGGAAACACCATATATTTT.

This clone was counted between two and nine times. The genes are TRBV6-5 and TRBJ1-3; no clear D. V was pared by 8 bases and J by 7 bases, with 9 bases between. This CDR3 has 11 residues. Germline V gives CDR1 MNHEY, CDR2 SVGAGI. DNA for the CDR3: TGTGCCAGCGGGCGCGGGAACACCATATATTTT. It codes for CASGRGNTIYF.

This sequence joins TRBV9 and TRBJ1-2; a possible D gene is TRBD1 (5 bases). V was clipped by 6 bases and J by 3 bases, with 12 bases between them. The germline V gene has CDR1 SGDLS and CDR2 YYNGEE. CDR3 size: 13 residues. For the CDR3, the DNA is TGTGCCAGCACCCTGGGGGGGGACTATGGCTACACCTTC. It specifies CASTLGGDYGYTF.

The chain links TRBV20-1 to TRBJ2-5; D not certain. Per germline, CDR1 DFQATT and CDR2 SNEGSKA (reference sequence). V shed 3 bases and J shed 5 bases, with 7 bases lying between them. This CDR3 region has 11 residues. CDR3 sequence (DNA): TGCAGTGCTAGTAGGAGCGAGACCCAGTACTTC. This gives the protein CSASRSETQYF.

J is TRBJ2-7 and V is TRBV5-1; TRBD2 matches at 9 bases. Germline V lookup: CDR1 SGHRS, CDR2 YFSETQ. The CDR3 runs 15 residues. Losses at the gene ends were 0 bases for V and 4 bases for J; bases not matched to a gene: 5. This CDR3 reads CASSLVSGGLYEQYF. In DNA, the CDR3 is TGCGCCAGCAGCTTGGTTAGCGGGGGTTTGTACGAGCAGTACTTC.

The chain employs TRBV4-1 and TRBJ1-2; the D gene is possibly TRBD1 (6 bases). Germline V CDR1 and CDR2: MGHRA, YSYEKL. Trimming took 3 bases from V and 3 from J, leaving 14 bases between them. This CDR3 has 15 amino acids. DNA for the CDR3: TGCGCCAGCAGCCACCCAACAGGGCAACACTATGGCTACACCTTC. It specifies CASSHPTGQHYGYTF.

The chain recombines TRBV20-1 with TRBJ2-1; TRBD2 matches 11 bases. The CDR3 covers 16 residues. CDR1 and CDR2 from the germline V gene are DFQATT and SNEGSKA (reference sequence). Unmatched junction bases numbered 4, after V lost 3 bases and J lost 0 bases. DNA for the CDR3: TGCAGTGCTAGTCGCCTAGCGGGAGGCTCCTACAATGAGCAGTTCTTC. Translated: CSASRLAGGSYNEQFF.

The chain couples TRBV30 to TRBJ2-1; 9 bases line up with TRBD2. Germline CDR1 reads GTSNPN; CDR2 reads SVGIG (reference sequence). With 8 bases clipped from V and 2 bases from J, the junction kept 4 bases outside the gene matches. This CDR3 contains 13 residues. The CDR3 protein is CARRGGAYNEQFF. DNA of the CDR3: TGTGCCCGGCGGGGGGGGGCCTACAATGAGCAGTTCTTC.

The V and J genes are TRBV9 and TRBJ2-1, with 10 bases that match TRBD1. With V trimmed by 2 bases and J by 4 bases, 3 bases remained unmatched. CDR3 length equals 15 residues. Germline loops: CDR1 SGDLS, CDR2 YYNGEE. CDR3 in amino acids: CASSVDRGTYNEQFF. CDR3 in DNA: TGTGCCAGCAGCGTGGACAGGGGGACGTACAATGAGCAGTTCTTC.